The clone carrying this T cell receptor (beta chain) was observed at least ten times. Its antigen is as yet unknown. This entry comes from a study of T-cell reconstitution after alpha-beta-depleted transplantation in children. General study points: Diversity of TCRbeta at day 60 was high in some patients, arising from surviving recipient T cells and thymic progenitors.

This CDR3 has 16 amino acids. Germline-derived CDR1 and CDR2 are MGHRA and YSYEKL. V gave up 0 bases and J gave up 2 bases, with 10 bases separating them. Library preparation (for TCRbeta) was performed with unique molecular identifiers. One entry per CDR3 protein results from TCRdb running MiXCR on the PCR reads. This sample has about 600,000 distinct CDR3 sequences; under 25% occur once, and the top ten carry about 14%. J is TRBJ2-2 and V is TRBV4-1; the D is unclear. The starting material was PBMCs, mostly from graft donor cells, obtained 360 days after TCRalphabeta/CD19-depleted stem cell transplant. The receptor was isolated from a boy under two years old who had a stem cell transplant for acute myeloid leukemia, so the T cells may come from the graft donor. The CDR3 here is CASSQEGRPNTGELFF. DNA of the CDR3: TGCGCCAGCAGCCAAGAAGGCAGGCCCAACACCGGGGAGCTGTTTTTT.